This is a list of T cell receptor beta chains from one sample in a study of regulatory T cells in long-lasting Graves disease. TCRdb ran MiXCR on the multiplex PCR reads and lists one entry per CDR3 protein. The sample contains more than 450,000 distinct CDR3 sequences, more than 10% of which appear only once. The data also belong to a second study, concerning T cells in Graves' hyperthyroidism and ophthalmopathy.

The sample consisted of peripheral blood mononuclear cells (PBMCs), taken at new diagnosis, from a patient treated with antithyroid drugs. Source of these receptors: a woman in her twenties or thirties with Graves disease. CDR3s include the opening cysteine and the closing phenylalanine or tryptophan. Fields, in order: J gene, V gene, D gene, clone size, CDR3 DNA, CDR3 protein. A D gene is named only where the DNA matches it firmly. For some rows the clone size is stated as once, few or many, or as a class when expanded; others skip it.

J: TRBJ2-7; V: TRBV20-1; D: TRBD2; size: .; DNA: TGCAGTGCTAGAGCGACTAGCGAATACTACGAGCAGTACTTC; CDR3: CSARATSEYYEQYF
J: TRBJ2-2; V: TRBV12-3/TRBV12-4; D: TRBD2; size: many; DNA: TGTGCCAGCAGTTTCTCGACTAGCGGGTGGGGCACCGGGGAGCTGTTTTTT; CDR3: CASSFSTSGWGTGELFF
J: TRBJ1-1; V: TRBV6-5; D: .; size: .; DNA: TGTGCCAGCAGTTACCCAAGTGGGGGAGGCGCTGAAGCTTTCTTT; CDR3: CASSYPSGGGAEAFF
J: TRBJ1-1; V: TRBV2; D: .; size: many; DNA: TGTGCCAGCAGTGAAGGGAGGCTATCCCGGGACACTGAAGCTTTCTTT; CDR3: CASSEGRLSRDTEAFF
J: TRBJ2-1; V: TRBV12-3/TRBV12-4; D: TRBD1; size: many; DNA: TGTGCCAGCAGTTTCCCCATTCAAACGGGACAGGGGTTCATTGAGCAGTTCTTC; CDR3: CASSFPIQTGQGFIEQFF
J: TRBJ2-7; V: TRBV2; D: TRBD2; size: .; DNA: TGTGCCATCAGTGCCAGCGGGGGATACAATGAGCAGTACTTC; CDR3: CAISASGGYNEQYF
J: TRBJ2-1; V: TRBV28; D: .; size: few; DNA: TGTGCCAGCAGTTTATATCTGGGAACCTACAATGAGCAGTTCTTC; CDR3: CASSLYLGTYNEQFF
J: TRBJ1-2; V: TRBV27; D: .; size: many; DNA: TGTGCCAGCAGCGAGGGACGCGGCTATGGCTACACCTTC; CDR3: CASSEGRGYGYTF
J: TRBJ1-1; V: TRBV11-2; D: .; size: many; DNA: TGTGCCAGCAGCTTAGAATGGGGGTACACTGAAGCTTTCTTT; CDR3: CASSLEWGYTEAFF
J: TRBJ2-3; V: TRBV18; D: .; size: many; DNA: TGTGCCAGCTCACCGTCTAAGGGGGATACGCAGTATTTT; CDR3: CASSPSKGDTQYF
J: TRBJ1-5; V: TRBV19; D: TRBD1; size: few; DNA: TGTGCCAGTTCGGACAGGGCGATTCAGCCCCAGCATTTT; CDR3: CASSDRAIQPQHF
J: TRBJ2-2; V: TRBV6-5; D: TRBD2; size: .; DNA: TGTGCCAGCAGTTACACCCGAGGGGCGGGAGGGCGCGGGGAGCTGTTTTTT; CDR3: CASSYTRGAGGRGELFF
J: TRBJ1-1; V: TRBV6-2/TRBV6-3; D: .; size: few; DNA: TGTGCCAGCAGACCCGATGGGGGTTACAACACTGAAGCTTTCTTT; CDR3: CASRPDGGYNTEAFF
J: TRBJ2-4; V: TRBV20-1; D: TRBD2; size: .; DNA: TGCAGTGCTAGAGAACCAGCGGGAGGGCTGAACATTCAGTACTTC; CDR3: CSAREPAGGLNIQYF